This T cell receptor (beta chain) comes out of a study of T-cell reconstitution after alpha-beta-depleted transplantation in children. This clonotype appeared many times. Unique molecular identifiers were incorporated during preparation of the TCRbeta library. TCRdb fed the PCR reads into MiXCR, producing one record per CDR3 protein. The top ten clones hold about 6% of a sample with around 200,000 distinct CDR3 sequences, roughly 9% of them seen once. The length of the CDR3 is 13 residues. CDR1 is SGHNT, CDR2 YYREEE, per germline (reference sequence). Between the trimmed V and J ends, which lost 1 base and 6 bases, there was a span of 9 bases.

This chain links TRBV5-4 with TRBJ2-3; TRBD2 might be the D (5 bases). The material sequenced was PBMCs from the stem cell graft donor, taken from the stem cell graft. This TCR was recovered from a human donor who donated a stem cell graft to a child with acute lymphoblastic leukemia. The CDR3 DNA reads as TGTGCCAGCAGCTTGACTAGTGGGGATACGCAGTATTTT. Translation: CASSLTSGDTQYF.